This TCR beta chain was obtained from a study of immune cell composition in non-small cell lung cancer. Study as a whole: Most cases were lung adenocarcinoma or squamous cell carcinoma. Study-level findings and limits: Clones >0.5% enriched in tumour were rarer in adenocarcinoma (roughly 33%) than squamous (roughly 75%).

Turning to this clone: Antigen: not known.

The CDR3 spans 17 residues. The V gene end was trimmed by 5 bases and the J gene end by 0 bases; junction bases not matched to a gene: 10. Germline V lookup: CDR1 MNHEY, CDR2 SMNVEV (reference sequence). Profiled with immunoSEQ multiplex PCR; TCRdb holds only in-frame clones, not every one. The table includes over 4,500 clones, over 65% detected once. Template was genomic DNA from frozen, unsorted single-cell suspensions. V usage is TRBV27 and J usage is TRBJ1-1, with 9 bases aligning to TRBD1. Sequencing used lung tumor tissue. The TCR comes from a human donor with non-small cell lung cancer. This chain's CDR3 is CASSPGQGTTLNTEAFF. The DNA for the CDR3 is TGTGCCAGCAGTCCCGGACAGGGGACTACCTTGAACACTGAAGCTTTCTTT.